Each of the 2 T cell receptor beta chains below was sequenced from the same sample in a study of cytomegalovirus exposure and HLA in healthy donors. In the PCR, 60 Vbeta and 13 Jbeta primers were used. The assay was immunoSEQ multiplex PCR, and TCRdb's table has in-frame clones only and misses some. The sample lists approximately 120,000 clones, around three quarters occurring once. Sequencing was performed on PBMCs. These receptors were taken from a man in his forties or fifties in good health and CMV-seropositive.

This clone came up a few times. The chain combines TRBV7-2 with TRBJ1-1; TRBD1 matches at 7 bases. V was pared by 4 bases and J by 1 base, with 6 bases of the junction left unmatched. CDR1 and CDR2 from the germline V gene are SGHTA and FQGNSA. The CDR3 consists of 15 residues. The CDR3 DNA is TGTGCCAGCAGCTACACCGACAGGGCGAACACTGAAGCTTTCTTT. This sequence encodes CASSYTDRANTEAFF.

CDR3 sequence: CASSYSRQGAYEQYF. CDR3 DNA sequence: TGTGCCAGCAGTTACTCGAGGCAGGGGGCTTACGAGCAGTACTTC. The chain carries TRBV6-5 and TRBJ2-7; TRBD1 aligns across 8 bases. With V trimmed by 0 bases and J by 4 bases, 5 bases remained unmatched. Germline CDR1 reads MNHEY; CDR2 reads SVGAGI. The CDR3 has 15 residues.